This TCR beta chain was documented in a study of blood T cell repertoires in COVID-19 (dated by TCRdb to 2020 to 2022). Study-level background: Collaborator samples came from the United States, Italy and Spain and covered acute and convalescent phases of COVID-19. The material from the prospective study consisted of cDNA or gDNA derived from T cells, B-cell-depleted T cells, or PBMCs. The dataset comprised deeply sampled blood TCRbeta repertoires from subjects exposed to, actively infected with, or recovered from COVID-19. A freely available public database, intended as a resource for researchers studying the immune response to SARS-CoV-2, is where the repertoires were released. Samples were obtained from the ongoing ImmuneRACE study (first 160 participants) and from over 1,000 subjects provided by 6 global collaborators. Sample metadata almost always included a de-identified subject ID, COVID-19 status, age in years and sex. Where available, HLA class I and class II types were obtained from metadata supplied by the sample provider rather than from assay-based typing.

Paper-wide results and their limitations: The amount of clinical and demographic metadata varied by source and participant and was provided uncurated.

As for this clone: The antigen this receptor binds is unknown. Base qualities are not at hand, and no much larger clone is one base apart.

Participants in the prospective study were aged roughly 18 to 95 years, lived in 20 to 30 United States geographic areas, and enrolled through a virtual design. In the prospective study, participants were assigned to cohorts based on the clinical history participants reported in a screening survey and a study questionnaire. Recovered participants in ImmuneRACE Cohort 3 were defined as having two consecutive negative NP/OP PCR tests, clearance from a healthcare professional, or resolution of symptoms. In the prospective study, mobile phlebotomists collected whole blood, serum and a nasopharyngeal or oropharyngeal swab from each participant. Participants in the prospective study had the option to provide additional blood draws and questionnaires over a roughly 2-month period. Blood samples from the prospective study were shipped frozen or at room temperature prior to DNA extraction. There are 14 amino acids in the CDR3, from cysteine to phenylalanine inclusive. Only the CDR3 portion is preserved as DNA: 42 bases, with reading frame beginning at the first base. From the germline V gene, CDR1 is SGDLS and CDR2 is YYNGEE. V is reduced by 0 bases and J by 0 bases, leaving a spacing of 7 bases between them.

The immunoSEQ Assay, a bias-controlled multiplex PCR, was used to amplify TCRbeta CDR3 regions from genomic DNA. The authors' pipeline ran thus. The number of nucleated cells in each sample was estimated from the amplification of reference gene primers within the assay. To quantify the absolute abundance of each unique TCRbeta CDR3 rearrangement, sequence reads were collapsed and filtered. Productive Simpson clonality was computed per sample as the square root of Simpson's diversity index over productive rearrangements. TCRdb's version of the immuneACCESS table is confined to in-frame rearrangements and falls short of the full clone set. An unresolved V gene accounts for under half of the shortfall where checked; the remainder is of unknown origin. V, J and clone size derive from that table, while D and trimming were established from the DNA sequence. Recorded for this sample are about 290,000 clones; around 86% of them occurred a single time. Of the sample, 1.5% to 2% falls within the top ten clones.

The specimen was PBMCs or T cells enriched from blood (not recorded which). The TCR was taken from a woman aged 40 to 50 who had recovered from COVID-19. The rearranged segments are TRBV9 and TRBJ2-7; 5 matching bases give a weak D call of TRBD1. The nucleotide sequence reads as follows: TGTGCCAGCAGCGTAGCAGGGTTCTCCTACGAGCAGTACTTC. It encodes CASSVAGFSYEQYF. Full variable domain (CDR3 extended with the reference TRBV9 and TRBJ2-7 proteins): DSGVTQTPKHLITATGQRVTLRCSPRSGDLSVYWYQQSLDQGLQFLIQYYNGEERAKGNILERFSAQQFPDLHSELNLSSLELGDSALYFCASSVAGFSYEQYFGPGTRLTVT.